A single sample gave rise to the 13 T cell receptor beta chains below, sequenced in a study of cytomegalovirus exposure and HLA in healthy donors. 60 Vbeta and 13 Jbeta primers were used in PCR. Measured with immunoSEQ multiplex PCR; TCRdb has only the in-frame clones, and not every one. The profile shows 100,000 to 120,000 clones, approximately 83% of them singletons. Sequenced: PBMCs. These receptors were collected from a young man in good health and CMV-seronegative.

The chain combines TRBV7-2 with TRBJ2-4; 11 bases fit TRBD2. Unmatched junction bases numbered 0, after V lost 8 bases and J lost 6 bases. Per the germline V gene, CDR1 is SGHTA and CDR2 is FQGNSA. The CDR3 length is 12 residues. The CDR3 bases are TGTGCCAGCGGGACTAGCGGAAACATTCAGTACTTC. Translating gives CASGTSGNIQYF.

The chain recombines TRBV9 with TRBJ1-1; the D is unclear. CDR1 SGDLS and CDR2 YYNGEE come from the germline V gene. Deletions cut 1 base from V and 1 base from J, with 5 bases between. CDR3 length equals 13 residues. CDR3 sequence (DNA): TGTGCCAGCAGCGTATTAGAGAACACTGAAGCTTTCTTT. This gives the protein CASSVLENTEAFF. Using reference TRBV9 and TRBJ1-1 for the parts outside the CDR3, the full variable domain is DSGVTQTPKHLITATGQRVTLRCSPRSGDLSVYWYQQSLDQGLQFLIQYYNGEERAKGNILERFSAQQFPDLHSELNLSSLELGDSALYFCASSVLENTEAFFGQGTRLTVV.

The J gene is TRBJ2-1, the V gene TRBV27; no clear D gene. Germline lookup yields CDR1 MNHEY and CDR2 SMNVEV (reference sequence). V dropped 0 bases and J dropped 6 bases, with 12 bases sitting between them. CDR3 size: 15 residues. CDR3 DNA: TGTGCCAGCAGTTTATCTCTTCTTCCCAGCAATGAGCAGTTCTTC. This encodes CASSLSLLPSNEQFF.

The chain couples TRBV5-4 to TRBJ2-1, with TRBD2 identical over 15 bases. CDR1 and CDR2 (germline): SGHNT, YYREEE (reference sequence). This CDR3 is 18 amino acids long. V dropped 4 bases and J dropped 10; count of bases not matched to a gene: 15. The CDR3, as DNA: TGTGCCAGCAGCCCCCGGACTAGCGGGAGGGGGGGGAGAGGAGAGCAGTTCTTC. Translated, it gives CASSPRTSGRGGRGEQFF.

The chain joins TRBV27 to TRBJ2-7; no clear D. Germline V gene data show CDR1 as MNHEY and CDR2 as SMNVEV (reference sequence). The CDR3 covers 13 residues. Deletions cut 6 bases from V and 3 bases from J, with 12 bases between. CDR3 protein: CASRGSADYEQYF. DNA for the CDR3: TGTGCCAGCAGGGGTTCTGCGGACTACGAGCAGTACTTC.

Comment on this clone: One end of the junction varies from germline; a read error may be responsible. V and J are TRBV7-7 and TRBJ1-1; D unresolved. The CDR3 sequence is 13 residues long. Germline CDR1 reads SSHAT; CDR2 reads FNYEAQ (reference sequence). The CDR3 coding sequence is TGTGCTAGCAGCCGCGACTGGAACACTGAAGCTTTCTTT. Translated, it gives CASSRDWNTEAFF.

The CDR3 sequence is CASSGSGLNEKLFF. Written as DNA, the CDR3 is TGTGCCAGCAGCGGCTCAGGTCTTAATGAAAAACTGTTTTTT. V and J are TRBV27 and TRBJ1-4, with D unclear. V gave up 6 bases and J gave up 4 bases, with 12 bases separating them. CDR3 size: 14 residues. Germline CDR1 and CDR2: MNHEY and SMNVEV (reference sequence).

V is TRBV5-1 and J is TRBJ2-7, with D unresolved. The CDR3 is 15 residues long. The V end lost 3 bases, the J end lost 0 bases, and 13 bases lay between the germline ends. Germline lookup yields CDR1 SGHRS and CDR2 YFSETQ. This chain's CDR3 is CASSSYPRSSYEQYF. The CDR3 nucleotides read TGCGCCAGCAGCTCGTACCCTAGGAGCTCCTACGAGCAGTACTTC.

The chain carries TRBV13 and TRBJ2-7; unclear D gene. The V gene lost 6 bases and the J gene lost 3 bases, with 12 bases spanning the gap. Germline-derived CDR1 and CDR2 are PRHDT and FYEKMQ (reference sequence). The CDR3 sequence is 13 residues long. In DNA, the CDR3 is TGTGCCAGCAGTTATAACAGCTACTACGAGCAGTACTTC. Amino acids: CASSYNSYYEQYF.

The table lists this clone with a count of one. The J gene is TRBJ1-2, the V gene TRBV28, with a tentative D call TRBD1 (6 bases). Germline CDR1 MDHEN, CDR2 SYDVKM. Trimming cost V 6 bases and J 8 bases, with 16 bases left between them. There are 13 residues in the CDR3. The CDR3 DNA is TGTGCCAGCAGGCCTCGCGGGGGCCTGGGCTACACCTTC. It codes for CASRPRGGLGYTF.

The chain carries TRBV5-4 and TRBJ2-7, with D possibly matching TRBD2 (6 bases). The length of the CDR3 is 14 residues. V shed 2 bases and J shed 9 bases, with 18 bases lying between them. Germline V CDR1 and CDR2: SGHNT, YYREEE (reference sequence). CDR3 region: CASSFLVSEGGQYF. CDR3 nucleotides: TGTGCCAGCAGCTTCCTTGTCTCTGAGGGAGGGCAGTACTTC.

This clone was seen a single time. The chain is built from TRBV5-1 and TRBJ1-1, with D maybe TRBD1 (5 bases). Germline assignment: CDR1 SGHRS and CDR2 YFSETQ. This CDR3 region has 15 residues. The V gene lost 4 bases and the J gene lost 1 base, with 14 bases spanning the gap. The chain's CDR3 is CASSTRLTGNTEAFF. As DNA, the CDR3 is TGCGCCAGCAGCACCCGACTTACAGGGAACACTGAAGCTTTCTTT. The variable domain in full, completed from reference TRBV5-1 and TRBJ1-1, reads KAGVTQTPRYLIKTRGQQVTLSCSPISGHRSVSWYQQTPGQGLQFLFEYFSETQRNKGNFPGRFSGRQFSNSRSEMNVSTLELGDSALYLCASSTRLTGNTEAFFGQGTRLTVV.

V is TRBV19 and J is TRBJ1-5; possible D gene TRBD1, 5 bases. Per germline, CDR1 LNHDA and CDR2 SQIVND (reference sequence). V was clipped by 4 bases and J by 7 bases, with 14 bases between them. The CDR3 length is 14 residues. CDR3 amino acids: CASSTGRREQPQHF. The DNA for the CDR3 is TGTGCCAGTAGTACGGGACGGAGGGAGCAGCCCCAGCATTTT.